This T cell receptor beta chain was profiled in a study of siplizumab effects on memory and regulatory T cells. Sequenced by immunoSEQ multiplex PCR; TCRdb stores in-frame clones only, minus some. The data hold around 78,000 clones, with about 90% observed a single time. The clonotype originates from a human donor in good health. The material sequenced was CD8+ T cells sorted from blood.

Here the CDR3 DNA reads TGTGCCAGCAGCCCCCCGGGTGGCAATGAGCAGTTCTTC. Its translation: CASSPPGGNEQFF. The chain has TRBV5-4 and TRBJ2-1, with no clear D. The CDR3 runs to 13 residues. Per germline, CDR1 SGHNT and CDR2 YYREEE (reference sequence). Trimming stripped 4 bases from V and 6 bases from J, with 11 bases between. The entire variable domain, with the rest obtained from reference TRBV5-4 and TRBJ2-1, is as follows: ETGVTQSPTHLIKTRGQQVTLRCSSQSGHNTVSWYQQALGQGPQFIFQYYREEENGRGNFPPRFSGLQFPNYSSELNVNALELDDSALYLCASSPPGGNEQFFGPGTRLTVL.